Listed here is a single T cell receptor beta chain. The antigen is not known. This entry is derived from a study of identifying expanded T cells in peripheral blood. The CDR3 runs 14 residues. Germline V gene lookup returns CDR1 SNHLY and CDR2 FYNNEI. V lost 1 base and J 2 bases, leaving 6 bases between the germline ends. TCRdb's table, derived via immunoSEQ multiplex PCR, lists solely in-frame clones and lacks some. Of 81,000 or so clones listed, about four fifths were seen once; the top ten hold roughly 21%. Overall study findings and caveats: Differentially abundant clones: roughly 1.2 between replicates, about 15 at approximately 14 days, less than 25 at four.

The chain joins TRBV2 to TRBJ1-5; D is unclear. Sequencing used blood. The sequence came from a person between 18 and 75 years old in good health. The CDR3 loop reads CASSEGRGNQPQHF. DNA of the CDR3: TGTGCCAGCAGTGAAGGACGGGGCAATCAGCCCCAGCATTTT.